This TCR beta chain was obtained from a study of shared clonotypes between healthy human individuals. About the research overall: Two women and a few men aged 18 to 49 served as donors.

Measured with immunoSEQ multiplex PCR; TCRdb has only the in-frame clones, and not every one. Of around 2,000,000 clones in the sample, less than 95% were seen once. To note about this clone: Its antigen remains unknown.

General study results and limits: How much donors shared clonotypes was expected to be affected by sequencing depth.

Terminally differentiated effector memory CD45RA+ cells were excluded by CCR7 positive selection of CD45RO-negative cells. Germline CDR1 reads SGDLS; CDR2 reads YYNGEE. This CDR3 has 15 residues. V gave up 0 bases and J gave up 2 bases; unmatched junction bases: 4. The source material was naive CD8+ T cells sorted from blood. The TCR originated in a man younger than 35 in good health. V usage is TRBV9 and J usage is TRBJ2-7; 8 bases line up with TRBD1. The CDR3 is CASSVGADRAYEQYF. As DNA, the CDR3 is TGTGCCAGCAGCGTAGGCGCGGACAGGGCCTACGAGCAGTACTTC. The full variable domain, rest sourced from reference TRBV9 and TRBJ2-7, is DSGVTQTPKHLITATGQRVTLRCSPRSGDLSVYWYQQSLDQGLQFLIQYYNGEERAKGNILERFSAQQFPDLHSELNLSSLELGDSALYFCASSVGADRAYEQYFGPGTRLTVT.